The TCR beta chain described here comes from a study of OX40 agonist ivuxolimab in advanced cancers. About the study: Aged roughly 23 to 79 with a mean of approximately 60 years, they were roughly 83% male. Anti-PD-1, anti-PD-L1 or anti-CTLA-4 therapy given earlier was allowed, and 35% to 50% had some.

Trimming removed 0 bases at V and 4 bases at J, with 16 bases between. The CDR3 extends over 16 amino acids. Germline V lookup: CDR1 SGHDT, CDR2 YYEEEE. The repertoire was sequenced with immunoSEQ multiplex PCR; TCRdb's copy has only in-frame clones and lacks some. The sample holds some 96,000 clones; around nine tenths are singletons and the top ten take roughly 0.15%. The rearrangement links TRBV5-6 to TRBJ1-1; D gene ambiguous. The TCR sequence derives from an adult with an advanced solid tumor such as melanoma, head and neck, liver or kidney cancer. The sequencing used CD4+ or CD8+ T cells sorted from blood, collected in a trial of the OX40 agonist ivuxolimab. CDR3 in amino acids: CASSLGSMSGVTEAFF. Written as DNA, the CDR3 is TGTGCCAGCAGCTTGGGGTCCATGTCGGGAGTCACTGAAGCTTTCTTT.